A selection of T cell receptor beta chains follows, all from one sample in a study of blood T cell repertoires in COVID-19. Here immunoSEQ multiplex PCR was the method, and the copy in TCRdb shows in-frame clones only, minus some. This sample has hundreds of thousands of clones, with roughly 90% found just once. Sequenced material: PBMCs or T cells enriched from blood (not recorded which). Receptor source: a woman younger than 35 with acute COVID-19. The CDR3 runs from the conserved cysteine through the conserved F or W. D genes are given only for firm matches. Size values are once, few and many counts, or a class for expanded clones, and some rows have none.

NA	TRBD1	TRBV18	TRBJ2-5	TGTGCCAGCTCAGCGGACAGGGTTTTACGCGAGACCCAGTACTTC	CASSADRVLRETQYF
NA	NA	TRBV6-1	TRBJ2-1	TGTGCCAGCAGTGACGGCAGGTACAATGAGCAGTTCTTC	CASSDGRYNEQFF
NA	NA	TRBV27	TRBJ1-2	TGTGCCAGCAGTTGGGGGGAGGGGACTGGCTACACCTTC	CASSWGEGTGYTF
NA	NA	TRBV6-6	TRBJ1-2	TGTGCCAGCAGTAACAGGGATGGCTACACCTTC	CASSNRDGYTF
NA	TRBD1	TRBV7-9	TRBJ1-3	TGTGCCAGCAGCACTACTTCCACAGGGGAGCCAGGAAACACCATATATTTT	CASSTTSTGEPGNTIYF
NA	TRBD1	TRBV28	TRBJ2-7	TGTGCCAGCAGTAAAGACTGGGACAGGGGCTACGAGCAGTACTTC	CASSKDWDRGYEQYF
NA	NA	TRBV6-5	TRBJ1-5	TGTGCCAGCAACGGTATCAATCAGCCCCAGCATTTT	CASNGINQPQHF
NA	TRBD1	TRBV4-1	TRBJ1-1	TGCGCCAGCAGCCAGGGCAGGGGGGCTGAAGCTTTCTTT	CASSQGRGAEAFF
NA	TRBD1	TRBV7-2	TRBJ2-7	TGTGCCAGCAGCCCGTTTAACAGGGGAAAGAACGAGCAGTACTTC	CASSPFNRGKNEQYF
NA	TRBD1	TRBV10-3	TRBJ1-1	TGTGCCATCAGGGGAATACAGGGGGCGAACACTGAAGCTTTCTTT	CAIRGIQGANTEAFF
NA	TRBD2	TRBV20-1	TRBJ2-5	TGCAGTGCTAGTAGCGGGGCACGGGAGACCCAGTACTTC	CSASSGARETQYF
NA	NA	TRBV10-3	TRBJ1-2	TGTGCCATCAGTGAGAGCTGGGGACTCTATGGCTACACCTTC	CAISESWGLYGYTF
NA	TRBD1	TRBV27	TRBJ2-1	TGTGCCAGCAGTTTACCGGGACAGGGGGCGGATGAGCAGTTCTTC	CASSLPGQGADEQFF
NA	NA	TRBV3-1/TRBV3-2	TRBJ2-3	TGTGCCAGCAGCCAAGACATGCGGCGACTTTCTCAGGGAGATACGCAGTATTTT	CASSQDMRRLSQGDTQYF
NA	NA	TRBV5-1	TRBJ2-5	TGCGCCAGCAGCTTAACGGGAGTAGAGACCCAGTACTTC	CASSLTGVETQYF
once	NA	TRBV7-2	TRBJ1-2	TGTGCCAGCAGCTTAAGGGGTAGGGATGGCTACACCTTC	CASSLRGRDGYTF
NA	NA	TRBV12-3/TRBV12-4	TRBJ2-7	TGTGCCAGCAGTTTTCCGGGGTACGAGCAGTACTTC	CASSFPGYEQYF
NA	NA	TRBV24-1	TRBJ2-3	TGTGCCACCAGTGATTTCCCCAGGGGTTCGGATACGCAGTATTTT	CATSDFPRGSDTQYF
NA	TRBD1	TRBV7-8	TRBJ1-3	TGTGCCAGCAGGGACAGGCTGTCTGGAAACACCATATATTTT	CASRDRLSGNTIYF
NA	NA	TRBV29-1	TRBJ2-5	TGCAGCGCTGAGGAGGGGGCTGTAGAGACCCAGTACTTC	CSAEEGAVETQYF